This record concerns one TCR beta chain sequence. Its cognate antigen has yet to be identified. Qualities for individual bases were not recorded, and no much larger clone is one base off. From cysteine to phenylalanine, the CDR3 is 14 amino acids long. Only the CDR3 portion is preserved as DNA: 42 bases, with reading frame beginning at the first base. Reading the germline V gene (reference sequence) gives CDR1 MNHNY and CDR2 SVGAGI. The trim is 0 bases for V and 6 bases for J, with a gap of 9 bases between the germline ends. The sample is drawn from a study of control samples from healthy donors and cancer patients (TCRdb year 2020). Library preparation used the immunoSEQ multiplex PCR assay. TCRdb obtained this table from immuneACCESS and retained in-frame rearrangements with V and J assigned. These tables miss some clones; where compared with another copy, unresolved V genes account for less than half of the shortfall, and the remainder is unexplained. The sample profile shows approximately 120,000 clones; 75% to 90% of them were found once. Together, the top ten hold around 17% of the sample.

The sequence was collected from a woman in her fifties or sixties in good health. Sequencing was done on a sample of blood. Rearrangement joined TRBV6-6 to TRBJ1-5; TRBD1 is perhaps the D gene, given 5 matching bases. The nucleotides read TGTGCCAGCAGTTACTCAGGGGTGAGTCAGCCCCAGCATTTT. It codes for CASSYSGVSQPQHF.